The T cell receptor (beta chain) described here comes from a study of OX40 agonist ivuxolimab in advanced cancers. Whole-study context: The treatment was a fully human IgG2 OX40 agonist, ivuxolimab. Allowance was made for prior anti-PD-1, anti-PD-L1 or anti-CTLA-4 therapy, and approximately 41% had some. Findings and caveats of the study: CD4+ and CD8+ blood T cells expanded clonally by week 6 at 0.1 to 3.0 mg/kg.

Sequenced by immunoSEQ multiplex PCR; TCRdb stores in-frame clones only, minus some. The sample has about 76,000 clones; under 90% are singletons. Germline-derived CDR1 and CDR2 are SGHTA and FQGNSA. The CDR3 has 13 amino acids. The ends were cut back, 5 bases at V and 2 bases at J, with 8 bases in the middle. Details on this clone: Its target is not known.

The rearrangement joins TRBV7-2 to TRBJ2-3; D is ambiguous. The sequence came from an adult with an advanced solid tumor such as melanoma, head and neck, liver or kidney cancer. Specimen: CD4+ or CD8+ T cells sorted from blood, collected in a trial of the OX40 agonist ivuxolimab. CDR3 coding DNA: TGTGCCAGCAGCATCGGGTACACAGATACGCAGTATTTT. Translation gives CASSIGYTDTQYF.